The subject of this entry is one T cell receptor beta chain. In the authors' workflow: Reference gene primer amplification yielded estimated nucleated cell counts. Assay: immunoSEQ multiplex PCR; the TCRdb copy retains only in-frame clones and omits some. The V and J calls and clone size come from that table; D and trimming were worked out from the DNA. The sample contains 270,000 or so clones, around 86% of which appear only once. The V and J ends lost 4 bases and 4 bases respectively, with 16 bases between them. The CDR3 runs to 15 residues. The germline CDR1 and CDR2 sequences are LGHDT and YNNKEL (reference sequence). The data belong to a study of blood T cell repertoires in COVID-19. Looking at the study overall: Italy, Spain and the United States were the sources of the convalescent and acute COVID-19 samples. Sample material is recorded as cDNA or gDNA derived from T cells, B-cell-depleted T cells, or PBMCs.

This clonotype was obtained from a man aged 35-49 years with active or convalescent COVID-19. The sequenced sample was peripheral blood. V and J are TRBV3-1 (or the pseudogene TRBV3-2) and TRBJ1-1, with no clear D. The chain's CDR3 is CASSPSGEGFTEAFF. DNA of the CDR3: TGTGCCAGCAGCCCCAGTGGGGAGGGTTTCACTGAAGCTTTCTTT.